These 9 T cell receptor beta chains were all obtained from the same sample, sequenced in a study of T cell repertoires in cytomegalovirus infection. These receptors have no known antigen. TCRdb reprocessed the reads with MiXCR, giving one entry per CDR3 protein. Of fewer than 850,000 distinct CDR3 sequences listed, about 29% are singletons. Sequencing used cultured CD8+ T cells from PBMCs, obtained from culture after CMV antigen stimulation. These receptors were obtained from a human donor in good health (CMV status not recorded). Some clones in this sample may be carry-over from other donors' samples.

This chain links TRBV3-1 with TRBJ1-1; D is possibly TRBD1 (6 bases). The germline V gene has CDR1 LGHDT and CDR2 YNNKEL (reference sequence). Trimming pared 1 base from V and 7 bases from J, leaving 13 bases between. The CDR3 sequence is 14 residues long. In DNA, the CDR3 is TGTGCCAGCAGCCAAGGGGGGGCGCAGAATGAAGCTTTCTTT. This codes for CASSQGGAQNEAFF. Full variable domain (missing parts from reference TRBV3-1 and TRBJ1-1): DTAVSQTPKYLVTQMGNDKSIKCEQNLGHDTMYWYKQDSKKFLKIMFSYNNKELIINETVPNRFSPKSPDKAHLNLHINSLELGDSAVYFCASSQGGAQNEAFFGQGTRLTVV.

This chain uses TRBV5-3 with TRBJ1-1; a possible D gene is TRBD1 (5 bases). TRBV5-3 has ORF status, its function being uncertain. V dropped 8 bases and J dropped 8 bases, with 19 bases sitting between them. The CDR3 sequence is 13 residues long. CDR3 sequence: CASSVDSQQEAFF. The CDR3 DNA reads as TGTGCCAGCAGCGTAGACAGCCAACAGGAAGCTTTCTTT.

The chain is built from TRBV6-1 and TRBJ2-7, with a tentative D call TRBD1 (5 bases). The CDR3 is 13 amino acids. Trimming left V 0 bases short and J 7 bases short, with 10 bases between. Per germline, CDR1 MNHNS and CDR2 SASEGT. This chain's CDR3 is CASSEARQREQYF. In DNA, the CDR3 is TGTGCCAGCAGTGAAGCGAGACAGAGGGAGCAGTACTTC.

The chain is built from TRBV12-3 or TRBV12-4 and TRBJ1-6, with TRBD1 matching 8 bases. The length of the CDR3 is 14 residues. J gave up 11 bases and V 3 bases, and 6 bases lay outside the gene matches. The CDR3 nucleotides read TGTGCCAGCAGTTTTGGACAGGGAGAAACACCCCTCCACTTT. Its protein product is CASSFGQGETPLHF.

This clonotype has only a few counts. V usage is TRBV6-2 or TRBV6-3 and J usage is TRBJ2-5; 7 bases are shared with TRBD1. The V gene end was trimmed by 5 bases and the J gene end by 5 bases; junction bases not matched to a gene: 5. The CDR3 contains 13 residues. Germline CDR1 MNHEY, CDR2 SVGEGT. For the CDR3, the DNA is TGTGCCAGCAGTCGTCAGGGGGTCGAGACCCAGTACTTC. Its translation: CASSRQGVETQYF.

This clonotype was seen ten or more times. The rearrangement uses TRBV7-2 and TRBJ2-3, with 9 bases matching TRBD1. Germline V gives CDR1 SGHTA, CDR2 FQGNSA. The V gene end was trimmed by 5 bases and the J gene end by 2 bases; junction bases not matched to a gene: 5. The CDR3 sequence is 15 residues long. The CDR3 loop reads CASSQYRGLTDTQYF. For the CDR3, the DNA is TGTGCCAGCAGCCAATACAGGGGGCTCACAGATACGCAGTATTTT.

V gene TRBV2 combines with J gene TRBJ1-2; D remains ambiguous. Germline loops: CDR1 SNHLY, CDR2 FYNNEI. CDR3 length: 12 amino acids. Deletions cut 4 bases from V and 4 bases from J, with 7 bases between. CDR3 sequence (DNA): TGTGCCAGCAGTGGACGGTTCTATGGCTACACCTTC. Its translation is CASSGRFYGYTF. The entire variable domain, with the rest obtained from reference TRBV2 and TRBJ1-2, is as follows: EPEVTQTPSHQVTQMGQEVILRCVPISNHLYFYWYRQILGQKVEFLVSFYNNEISEKSEIFDDQFSVERPDGSNFTLKIRSTKLEDSAMYFCASSGRFYGYTFGSGTRLTVV.

The chain recombines TRBV19 with TRBJ1-5, with a tentative D call TRBD1 (6 bases). The CDR3 is 16 amino acids. Deletions cut 3 bases from V and 7 bases from J, with 19 bases between. Germline V lookup: CDR1 LNHDA, CDR2 SQIVND (reference sequence). The CDR3 DNA reads TGTGCCAGTAGTATTCCGGTCGTGTACAGGGCCCAGCCCCAGCATTTT. Its translation: CASSIPVVYRAQPQHF.

V and J are TRBV12-5 and TRBJ1-3; 10 positions agree with TRBD1. CDR1 LGHNT and CDR2 FRNRAP come from the germline V gene. Losses at the gene ends were 2 bases for V and 10 bases for J; bases not matched to a gene: 2. CDR3 length: 13 residues. Written as DNA, the CDR3 is TGTGCTAGTGGTTTGTCGGGACAGGGGACCATATATTTT. Translation gives CASGLSGQGTIYF.